This T cell receptor beta chain came from a study of blood T cell repertoires in COVID-19. About the study: PBMCs, B-cell-depleted T cells, or T cells were the source of the cDNA or gDNA that made up the material.

The germline gives CDR1 GTSNPN, CDR2 SVGIG (reference sequence). Trimming took off 4 bases at V and 9 bases at J, with 19 bases between the two ends. The CDR3 runs to 14 residues. Data came from immunoSEQ multiplex PCR; TCRdb stores just in-frame clones and leaves some out. In the table there are approximately 81,000 clones, 91% of which are singletons. The gene calls are TRBV30 and TRBJ2-1; D not certain. This TCR derives from a woman aged 45-60 years in a cohort sampled during active COVID-19. The sequenced material came from peripheral blood. DNA of the CDR3: TGTGCCTGGAAAACCGCTGGCCGCCTAGTTGAGCAGTTCTTC. Its protein product is CAWKTAGRLVEQFF.